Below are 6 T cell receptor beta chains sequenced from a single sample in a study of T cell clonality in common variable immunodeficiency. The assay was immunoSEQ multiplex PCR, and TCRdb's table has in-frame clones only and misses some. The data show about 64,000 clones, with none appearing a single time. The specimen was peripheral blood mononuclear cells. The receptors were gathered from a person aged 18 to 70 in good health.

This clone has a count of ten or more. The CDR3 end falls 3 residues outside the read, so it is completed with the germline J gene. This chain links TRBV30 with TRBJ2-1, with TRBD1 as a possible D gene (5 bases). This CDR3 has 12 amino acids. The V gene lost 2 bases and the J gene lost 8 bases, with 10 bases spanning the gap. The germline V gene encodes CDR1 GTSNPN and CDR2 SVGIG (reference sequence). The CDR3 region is CAWSPQGYEQFF. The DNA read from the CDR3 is TGTGCCTGGAGTCCCCAGGGCTATGAG.

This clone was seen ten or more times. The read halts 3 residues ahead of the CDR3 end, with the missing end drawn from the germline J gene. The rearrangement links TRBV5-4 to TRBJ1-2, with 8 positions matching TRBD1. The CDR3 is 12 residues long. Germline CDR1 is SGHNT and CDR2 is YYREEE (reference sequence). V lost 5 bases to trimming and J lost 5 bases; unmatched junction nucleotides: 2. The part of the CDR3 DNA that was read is TGTGCCAGCAGACGACAGGGGTATGGC. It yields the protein CASRRQGYG. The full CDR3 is CASRRQGYGYTF.

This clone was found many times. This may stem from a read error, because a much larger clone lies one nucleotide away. The CDR3 loop reads CASSLAQGALGANVLFF. The part of the CDR3 DNA that was read is TGCGCCAGCAGCTTGGCACAGGGGGCGCTTGGGGCCAACGTG. This chain joins TRBV5-1 and TRBJ2-2, with TRBD1 matching 9 bases. Read sequence stops 3 residues before the CDR3 end, and the germline J gene provides the missing end. This CDR3 contains 17 residues. CDR1 SGHRS and CDR2 YFSETQ come from the germline V gene.

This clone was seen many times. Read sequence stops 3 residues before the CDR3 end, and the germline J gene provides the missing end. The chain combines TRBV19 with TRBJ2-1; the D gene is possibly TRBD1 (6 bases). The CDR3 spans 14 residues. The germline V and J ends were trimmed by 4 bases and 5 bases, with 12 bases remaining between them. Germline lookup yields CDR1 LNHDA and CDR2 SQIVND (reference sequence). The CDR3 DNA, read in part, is TGTGCCAGTAGTACTATACGGACAGACAATGAG. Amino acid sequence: CASSTIRTDNE. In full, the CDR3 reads CASSTIRTDNEQFF.

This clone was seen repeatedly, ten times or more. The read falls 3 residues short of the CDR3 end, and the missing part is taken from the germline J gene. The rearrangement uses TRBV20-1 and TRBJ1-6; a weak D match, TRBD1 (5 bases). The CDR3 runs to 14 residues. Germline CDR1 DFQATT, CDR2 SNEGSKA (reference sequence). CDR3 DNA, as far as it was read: TGCAGTGCTTCTAGGCCCGGATGGGGGGATCCC. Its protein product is CSASRPGWGDP. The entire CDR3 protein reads CSASRPGWGDPLHF.

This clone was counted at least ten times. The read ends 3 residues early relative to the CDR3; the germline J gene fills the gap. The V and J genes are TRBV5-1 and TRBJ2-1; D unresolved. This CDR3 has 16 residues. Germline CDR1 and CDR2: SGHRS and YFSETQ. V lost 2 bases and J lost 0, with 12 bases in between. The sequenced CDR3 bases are TGCGCCAGCAGCTTTCGGTCCGCTAGCTCCTACAATGAG. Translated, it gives CASSFRSASSYNE. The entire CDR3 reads CASSFRSASSYNEQFF.